A single sample gave rise to the 32 T cell receptor beta chains below, sequenced in a study of CD8+ T cells in alopecia areata. As to treatment: oral pan-JAK inhibitor, 5-10 mg twice daily. Following RNA extraction, reverse transcription yielded cDNA that acted as the sequencing template. Repertoires were generated with immunoSEQ multiplex PCR, while TCRdb's copy carries only in-frame clones and drops some. Of about 190,000 clones detected, about 64% appear once; the ten largest clones hold 4.2%. The material sequenced was CD4+ T cells sorted from blood, taken at week 4, from a patient treated with tofacitinib. The source is a human donor with alopecia areata.

For the CDR3, the DNA is TGTGCCAGCAGCGTTGAACCGGGACGGCAGTCACCCCTCCACTTT. Translated, it gives CASSVEPGRQSPLHF. The chain recombines TRBV9 with TRBJ1-6; maybe TRBD1 (5 bases). V was shortened by 2 bases and J by 10 bases, with 16 bases between the two germline ends. This CDR3 contains 15 residues. From germline, CDR1 is SGDLS and CDR2 YYNGEE.

The gene calls are TRBV10-3 and TRBJ1-6; the D is unclear. The CDR3 is 15 residues long. V was trimmed by 0 bases and J by 6 bases, leaving 9 bases between them. Looked up from germline, CDR1 is ENHRY and CDR2 is SYGVKD. This CDR3 is CAISESGDFNSPLHF. The CDR3 coding sequence is TGTGCCATCAGTGAGTCTGGAGACTTTAATTCACCCCTCCACTTT.

The chain combines TRBV5-1 with TRBJ2-5; unclear D gene. Germline CDR1 is SGHRS and CDR2 is YFSETQ. The germline V and J ends were trimmed by 4 bases and 5 bases, with 9 bases remaining between them. This CDR3 spans 12 amino acids. In DNA form, the CDR3 reads TGCGCCAGCAGCCGGAGCGACGAGACCCAGTACTTC. As protein: CASSRSDETQYF.

The V gene is TRBV5-1, the J gene TRBJ2-3; D is possibly TRBD2 (6 bases). The CDR3 spans 14 residues. The germline CDR1 and CDR2 sequences are SGHRS and YFSETQ. Trimming stripped 7 bases from V and 1 base from J, with 13 bases between. The CDR3 spells CASQPPGGTDTQYF. In DNA form, the CDR3 reads TGCGCCAGCCAACCCCCGGGGGGCACAGATACGCAGTATTTT.

This sequence joins TRBV7-2 and TRBJ2-7; 7 nucleotides line up with TRBD1. CDR3 length equals 13 residues. V shed 6 bases, J shed 6 bases, and the junction held 8 bases outside the gene matches. Germline V gene lookup returns CDR1 SGHTA and CDR2 FQGNSA. Here the CDR3 DNA reads TGTGCCAGCAGTATTGACAGGGTTGCCGAGCAGTACTTC. Residues: CASSIDRVAEQYF.

The CDR3 region is CASSPGQGRSPLHF. The CDR3 DNA sequence: TGTGCCAGCAGCCCTGGACAGGGTCGGTCACCCCTCCACTTT. This chain uses TRBV7-9 with TRBJ1-6, with 8 nucleotides matching TRBD1. This CDR3 is 14 amino acids long. Germline values: CDR1 SEHNR, CDR2 FQNEAQ (reference sequence). Trimming at V came to 5 bases and at J to 10 bases, leaving 7 bases not matched to a gene.

The chain joins TRBV29-1 to TRBJ2-1; 8 positions agree with TRBD1. This CDR3 region has 13 residues. Germline V gene lookup returns CDR1 SQVTM and CDR2 ANQGSEA. V dropped 3 bases and J dropped 10; count of bases not matched to a gene: 8. The CDR3 bases are TGCAGCGTTGAGGGTGGACAGGGAAGGGAGCAGTTCTTC. It yields the protein CSVEGGQGREQFF.

This chain links TRBV5-6 with TRBJ1-2; unclear D gene. In germline, CDR1 is SGHDT, CDR2 YYEEEE. V gave up 1 base and J gave up 0 bases, with 7 bases separating them. The CDR3 runs 14 residues. CDR3: CASSLWWANYGYTF. The CDR3 bases are TGTGCCAGCAGCTTGTGGTGGGCTAACTATGGCTACACCTTC.

V and J are TRBV29-1 and TRBJ1-2; the D gene is possibly TRBD1 (5 bases). CDR1 is SQVTM and CDR2 is ANQGSEA in the germline V gene. The V end was cut by 3 bases, the J end by 8 bases, with 19 bases between. The CDR3 runs to 14 residues. The CDR3 reads CSVEARQGPGGYTF. CDR3 DNA: TGCAGCGTTGAGGCTAGGCAGGGCCCGGGAGGCTACACCTTC. The full variable domain, in which reference TRBV29-1 and TRBJ1-2 provide the parts outside the CDR3, is SAVISQKPSRDICQRGTSLTIQCQVDSQVTMMFWYRQQPGQSLTLIATANQGSEATYESGFVIDKFPISRPNLTFSTLTVSNMSPEDSSIYLCSVEARQGPGGYTFGSGTRLTVV.

V gene TRBV30 combines with J gene TRBJ1-2; D is possibly TRBD1 (5 bases). Trimming cost V 3 bases and J 4 bases, with 9 bases left between them. The CDR3 sequence is 12 residues long. The germline V gene encodes CDR1 GTSNPN and CDR2 SVGIG (reference sequence). This chain's CDR3 is CAWSGAPYGYTF. The CDR3, as DNA: TGTGCCTGGAGCGGGGCCCCCTATGGCTACACCTTC.

V usage is TRBV7-2 and J usage is TRBJ1-2, with TRBD1 as a possible D gene (6 bases). V lost 1 base and J 10 bases, leaving 16 bases between the germline ends. The CDR3 is 14 amino acids. Germline assignment: CDR1 SGHTA and CDR2 FQGNSA. CDR3 bases: TGTGCCAGCAGCTTAGTAAGGGACAATTCTTTCTACACCTTC. Translating it yields CASSLVRDNSFYTF.

The chain has TRBV25-1 and TRBJ2-5, with a weak D call TRBD2 (6 bases). The germline V gene encodes CDR1 MGHDK and CDR2 SYGVNS. The CDR3 spans 14 residues. V lost 3 bases and J lost 5, with 13 bases in between. The CDR3 DNA is TGTGCCAGCAGTGACTCGACTAGTGTGGAGACCCAGTACTTC. As protein: CASSDSTSVETQYF.

The gene calls are TRBV29-1 and TRBJ2-3, with 9 bases matching TRBD1. The CDR3 length is 16 residues. Germline lookup yields CDR1 SQVTM and CDR2 ANQGSEA. The ends lost 0 bases at V and 2 bases at J; junction bases unmatched: 6. In nucleotides, the CDR3 is TGCAGCGTTGAAGACGAAGGGACAGGGCTCACAGATACGCAGTATTTT. The encoded protein is CSVEDEGTGLTDTQYF.

The V call is TRBV10-3, the J call TRBJ1-6; D is ambiguous. V was pared by 6 bases and J by 8 bases, with 11 bases between. Germline loops: CDR1 ENHRY, CDR2 SYGVKD. The length of the CDR3 is 13 residues. CDR3 region: CAIRGPADSPLHF. DNA for the CDR3: TGTGCCATCAGAGGACCCGCCGATTCACCCCTCCACTTT.

For this clone: Here the CDR3 omits its conserved ending phenylalanine or tryptophan, so a read error is the likely source. The rearrangement links TRBV7-2 to TRBJ1-1; TRBD1 might be the D (5 bases). V shed 5 bases and J shed 4 bases, with 11 bases lying between them. The CDR3 totals 13 residues. Germline-derived CDR1 and CDR2 are SGHTA and FQGNSA. CDR3 in DNA: TGTGCCAGCAGCGGCCGACAGTTCACTGAAGCTTTCCTT. Its translation: CASSGRQFTEAFL.

This clone was recorded a few times. The V and J genes are TRBV5-1 and TRBJ1-1; D unresolved. V was shortened by 4 bases and J by 8 bases, with 15 bases between the two germline ends. The CDR3 totals 13 residues. Germline loops: CDR1 SGHRS, CDR2 YFSETQ. CDR3 DNA: TGCGCCAGCAGCCACACTTCAGAATCCGAAGCTTTCTTT. Amino acids: CASSHTSESEAFF.

The chain joins TRBV29-1 to TRBJ1-1; D remains ambiguous. Germline CDR1 reads SQVTM; CDR2 reads ANQGSEA. The CDR3 consists of 12 residues. V dropped 7 bases and J dropped 1 base, with 10 bases sitting between them. CDR3 sequence reads: CSAGRQNTEAFF. The CDR3 nucleotides are TGCAGCGCTGGACGGCAGAACACTGAAGCTTTCTTT. Full variable domain (missing parts from reference TRBV29-1 and TRBJ1-1): SAVISQKPSRDICQRGTSLTIQCQVDSQVTMMFWYRQQPGQSLTLIATANQGSEATYESGFVIDKFPISRPNLTFSTLTVSNMSPEDSSIYLCSAGRQNTEAFFGQGTRLTVV.

The gene calls are TRBV29-1 and TRBJ2-3; 8 bases map to TRBD1. V dropped 4 bases and J dropped 6; count of bases not matched to a gene: 9. Germline V gene lookup returns CDR1 SQVTM and CDR2 ANQGSEA. CDR3 length: 14 amino acids. This CDR3 reads CSVVGGQGLDTQYF. In DNA, the CDR3 is TGCAGCGTTGTGGGAGGACAGGGCTTGGATACGCAGTATTTT.

The chain couples TRBV29-1 to TRBJ2-3, with TRBD1 identical over 7 bases. The CDR3 runs 12 residues. Unmatched junction bases numbered 5, after V lost 7 bases and J lost 4 bases. The germline V gene has CDR1 SQVTM and CDR2 ANQGSEA. The CDR3 nucleotides read TGCAGCGCCCGACAGGGCCCAGATACGCAGTATTTT. Translating gives CSARQGPDTQYF.

This clone has only one observation. Mismatch with germline at one junction end may stem from a read error. The chain combines TRBV7-7 with TRBJ2-1, with TRBD1 identical over 9 bases. In germline, CDR1 is SSHAT, CDR2 FNYEAQ (reference sequence). CDR3 length equals 15 residues. The CDR3 here is CASSATGGGYNEQFF. As DNA, the CDR3 is TGTGCTAGCAGTGCAACAGGGGGCGGGTACAATGAGCAGTTCTTC.

This clone appeared a few times. The gene calls are TRBV5-6 and TRBJ2-6; D remains unclear. Germline CDR1 and CDR2: SGHDT and YYEEEE. Trimming shortened V by 3 bases and J by 2 bases, and 12 bases separated the two germline ends. The CDR3 is 16 residues long. CDR3 sequence reads: CASSSKLTAGANVLTF. CDR3 in DNA: TGTGCCAGCAGCTCCAAACTGACGGCTGGGGCCAACGTCCTGACTTTC.

V and J are TRBV4-2 and TRBJ1-5; TRBD1 matches 7 bases. With 2 bases clipped from V and 3 bases from J, the junction kept 7 bases outside the gene matches. CDR1 LGHNA and CDR2 YNFKEQ come from the germline V gene. This CDR3 has 16 residues. CDR3 in amino acids: CASSQSGQVNNQPQHF. As DNA, the CDR3 is TGTGCCAGCAGCCAATCAGGACAGGTCAACAATCAGCCCCAGCATTTT.

The chain is built from TRBV4-3 and TRBJ1-1; a weak D match, TRBD1 (6 bases). Per germline, CDR1 LGHNA and CDR2 YSLEER. V was shortened by 1 base and J by 1 base, with 10 bases between the two germline ends. CDR3 length: 15 residues. CDR3 amino acids: CASSQGTRGNTEAFF. CDR3 sequence (DNA): TGCGCCAGCAGCCAAGGGACCAGGGGGAACACTGAAGCTTTCTTT.

The chain recombines TRBV6-1 with TRBJ2-7, with D perhaps TRBD1 (5 bases). This CDR3 comprises 14 residues. The V and J ends lost 1 base and 6 bases respectively, with 13 bases between them. From germline, CDR1 is MNHNS and CDR2 SASEGT. CDR3 DNA: TGTGCCAGCAGTGAAGGGACACTGGCTGCCGAGCAGTACTTC. It translates to CASSEGTLAAEQYF.

This clone appeared a single time. The V and J genes are TRBV5-1 and TRBJ1-1; D perhaps matches TRBD1 (6 bases). CDR1 is SGHRS and CDR2 is YFSETQ in the germline V gene. V was trimmed by 4 bases and J by 5 bases, leaving 12 bases between them. This CDR3 is built from 13 residues. The CDR3 region has the DNA TGCGCCAGCAGCCGAACAGGGCCAACTGAAGCTTTCTTT. As protein: CASSRTGPTEAFF.

This chain links TRBV30 with TRBJ1-5; perhaps TRBD1 as D (5 bases). V shed 0 bases and J shed 3 bases, with 12 bases lying between them. CDR1 GTSNPN and CDR2 SVGIG come from the germline V gene (reference sequence). The CDR3 contains 15 residues. CDR3 DNA: TGTGCCTGGAGTGTAAAAGGGGCTGACAATCAGCCCCAGCATTTT. It codes for CAWSVKGADNQPQHF.

V and J are TRBV7-8 and TRBJ2-7; TRBD1 matches 10 bases. J gave up 5 bases and V 4 bases, and 8 bases lay outside the gene matches. The CDR3 sequence is 15 residues long. The germline V gene has CDR1 SGHVS and CDR2 FQNEAQ. The CDR3 coding sequence is TGTGCCAGCAGCTCTTACGGGACAGGGGTGGACGAGCAGTACTTC. Protein sequence: CASSSYGTGVDEQYF.

In this sample, this clone turned up a few times. The CDR3, as DNA: TGTGCCAGCAGCCGGGCGGGGGGCGAGGGAAACACCATATATTTT. Its translation: CASSRAGGEGNTIYF. The rearrangement uses TRBV11-3 and TRBJ1-3; D is perhaps TRBD1 (6 bases). CDR1 and CDR2 from the germline V gene are SGHNT and YENEEA. V gave up 5 bases and J gave up 4 bases, with 15 bases separating them. CDR3 length equals 15 residues.

The chain employs TRBV9 and TRBJ2-7; the D gene is possibly TRBD2 (5 bases). The CDR3 covers 12 residues. V gave up 1 base and J gave up 7 bases, with 9 bases separating them. Germline V gives CDR1 SGDLS, CDR2 YYNGEE. The CDR3 DNA sequence: TGTGCCAGCAGCGTATTCCGCGGGGAGCAGTACTTC. Translating it yields CASSVFRGEQYF.

The V gene is TRBV27, the J gene TRBJ1-2; D remains ambiguous. Germline assignment: CDR1 MNHEY and CDR2 SMNVEV (reference sequence). V was trimmed by 6 bases and J by 4 bases, leaving 18 bases between them. The CDR3 loop spans 15 amino acids. This CDR3 is CASRVGTRSAYGYTF. CDR3 bases: TGTGCCAGCAGAGTTGGAACCCGGAGCGCCTATGGCTACACCTTC.

The chain couples TRBV5-6 to TRBJ2-6, with D unclear. The CDR3 sequence is 13 residues long. CDR1 and CDR2 (germline): SGHDT, YYEEEE. Between the trimmed V and J ends, which lost 2 bases and 4 bases, there was a span of 4 bases. The CDR3 sequence is CASSFQGANVLTF. The CDR3 DNA is TGTGCCAGCAGCTTTCAGGGGGCCAACGTCCTGACTTTC.

This clone came up a few times. The rearrangement uses TRBV29-1 and TRBJ2-7; TRBD1 matches 7 bases. V lost 7 bases to trimming and J lost 1 base; unmatched junction nucleotides: 4. Per the germline V gene, CDR1 is SQVTM and CDR2 is ANQGSEA. CDR3 length: 12 amino acids. CDR3 coding DNA: TGCAGCGCGAGGGGGCCGTCCTACGAGCAGTACTTC. This codes for CSARGPSYEQYF.